Each of the 18 T cell receptor beta chains below was sequenced from the same sample in a study of OX40 agonist ivuxolimab in advanced cancers. Library prep was done by the immunoSEQ multiplex PCR assay. Entries here come from immuneACCESS through TCRdb and include only in-frame sequences with V and J called. Some clones fail to appear in such tables; in the studies checked, an unresolved V gene covers under half of the shortfall, and the cause of the remainder is unknown. This sample lists around 76,000 clones; 85% were detected once. The leading ten clones occupy 5.5% to 6% of the sample. Sequenced material: CD4+ or CD8+ T cells sorted from blood, taken in a trial of the OX40 agonist ivuxolimab. Receptors originate from an adult with an advanced solid tumor such as melanoma, head and neck, liver or kidney cancer.

This clone occurred once. This chain joins TRBV28 and TRBJ1-6; D unresolved. The V gene's germline CDR1 is MDHEN and CDR2 SYDVKM. The CDR3 length is 15 residues. The V end was cut by 4 bases, the J end by 9 bases, with 16 bases between. The CDR3: CASSYERRRFSPLHF. CDR3 in DNA: TGTGCCAGCAGTTACGAAAGGCGTCGGTTTTCACCCCTCCACTTT.

The gene calls are TRBV19 and TRBJ2-2; D not certain. V was clipped by 1 base and J by 1 base, with 10 bases between them. Germline values: CDR1 LNHDA, CDR2 SQIVND (reference sequence). This CDR3 has 16 residues. The CDR3 region is CASSIAVRLNTGELFF. Written as DNA, the CDR3 is TGTGCCAGTAGTATAGCCGTGAGGCTGAACACCGGGGAGCTGTTTTTT.

This sequence joins TRBV18 and TRBJ1-5; the match to TRBD1 covers 7 bases. V shed 5 bases and J 4 bases; nucleotides not matched to a gene: 5. This CDR3 comprises 14 residues. The germline CDR1 and CDR2 sequences are KGHSH and LQKENI. The CDR3, as DNA: TGTGCCAGCTCATCGACAGGGTTAAATCAGCCCCAGCATTTT. It encodes CASSSTGLNQPQHF.

This clone was counted a few times. The chain has TRBV7-9 and TRBJ2-7, with TRBD2 identical over 10 bases. Trimming at V came to 3 bases and at J to 10 bases, leaving 15 bases not matched to a gene. The CDR3 loop spans 16 amino acids. Germline assignment: CDR1 SEHNR and CDR2 FQNEAQ (reference sequence). CDR3 residues: CASSFNLRASGSFQYF. CDR3 DNA sequence: TGTGCCAGCAGCTTTAACCTCCGTGCTAGCGGGAGCTTTCAGTACTTC. The complete variable domain, with remaining parts taken from reference TRBV7-9 and TRBJ2-7, reads DTGVSQNPRHKITKRGQNVTFRCDPISEHNRLYWYRQTLGQGPEFLTYFQNEAQLEKSRLLSDRFSAERPKGSFSTLEIQRTEQGDSAMYLCASSFNLRASGSFQYFGPGTRLTVT.

This rearrangement joins TRBV7-3 to TRBJ2-1; D possibly matches TRBD1 or TRBD2 (5 bases each). The CDR3 runs to 16 residues. V gave up 2 bases and J gave up 8 bases, with 19 bases separating them. Germline values: CDR1 SGHTA, CDR2 FQGTGA. CDR3 residues: CASSLYKRGLSDEQFF. The CDR3 bases are TGTGCCAGCAGCTTATATAAACGGGGCCTCAGCGATGAGCAGTTCTTC.

The chain recombines TRBV11-3 with TRBJ2-7; possibly TRBD1 or TRBD2 for D (5 bases each). CDR3 size: 15 residues. Germline values: CDR1 SGHNT, CDR2 YENEEA. The V gene lost 3 bases and the J gene lost 5 bases, with 17 bases spanning the gap. DNA of the CDR3: TGTGCCAGCAGCTTCACCCGGGACCCGGGCGACGAGCAGTACTTC. The encoded protein is CASSFTRDPGDEQYF. The variable domain in full, completed from reference TRBV11-3 and TRBJ2-7, reads EAGVVQSPRYKIIEKKQPVAFWCNPISGHNTLYWYLQNLGQGPELLIRYENEEAVDDSQLPKDRFSAERLKGVDSTLKIQPAELGDSAVYLCASSFTRDPGDEQYFGPGTRLTVT.

This chain uses TRBV6-1 with TRBJ1-2, with D possibly TRBD1 on 6 matching bases. The CDR3 sequence is 16 residues long. Germline loops: CDR1 MNHNS, CDR2 SASEGT. Trimming took 0 bases from V and 5 from J, leaving 16 bases between them. For the CDR3, the DNA is TGTGCCAGCAGTGAAGCTCGTAAAGGGGGTAGATATGGCTACACCTTC. As protein: CASSEARKGGRYGYTF.

This chain uses TRBV28 with TRBJ2-3, with 7 bases identical to TRBD2. V was pared by 3 bases and J by 1 base, with 10 bases of the junction left unmatched. CDR1 MDHEN and CDR2 SYDVKM come from the germline V gene. This CDR3 spans 17 amino acids. The CDR3 protein is CASSFVRGGLGTDTQYF. The CDR3 coding sequence is TGTGCCAGCAGTTTCGTTCGGGGAGGGTTAGGCACAGATACGCAGTATTTT.

The genes are TRBV5-6 and TRBJ2-5, with TRBD2 matching 14 bases. There are 15 residues in the CDR3. Germline-derived CDR1 and CDR2 are SGHDT and YYEEEE. V shed 4 bases, J shed 5 bases, and the junction held 4 bases outside the gene matches. CDR3 protein: CASSGLAGGGETQYF. As DNA, the CDR3 is TGTGCCAGCAGCGGACTAGCGGGAGGAGGTGAGACCCAGTACTTC.

V usage is TRBV28 and J usage is TRBJ2-1, with 11 nucleotides matching TRBD2. The CDR3 spans 16 residues. CDR1 is MDHEN and CDR2 is SYDVKM in the germline V gene. V dropped 5 bases and J dropped 4; count of bases not matched to a gene: 7. The chain's CDR3 is CASSPLGTSGYNEQFF. The CDR3, as DNA: TGTGCCAGCAGTCCCTTAGGGACTAGCGGATACAATGAGCAGTTCTTC.

The rearrangement links TRBV30 to TRBJ2-7, with D possibly matching TRBD2 (6 bases). The CDR3 extends over 13 amino acids. Germline CDR1 and CDR2: GTSNPN and SVGIG (reference sequence). V was shortened by 2 bases and J by 6 bases, with 14 bases between the two germline ends. The CDR3 reads CAWSRQIGSEQYF. The CDR3 DNA reads TGTGCCTGGAGTCGCCAGATCGGGAGCGAGCAGTACTTC. Looking up the rest from reference TRBV30 and TRBJ2-7 gives the full variable domain: SQTIHQWPATLVQPVGSPLSLECTVEGTSNPNLYWYRQAAGRGLQLLFYSVGIGQISSEVPQNLSASRPQDRQFILSSKKLLLSDSGFYLCAWSRQIGSEQYFGPGTRLTVT.

The chain combines TRBV7-3 with TRBJ2-1; TRBD2 matches 10 bases. The germline V gene encodes CDR1 SGHTA and CDR2 FQGTGA. The CDR3 contains 15 residues. With 6 bases clipped from V and 8 bases from J, the junction kept 10 bases outside the gene matches. CDR3 sequence: CASRVGLAEADEQFF. The CDR3 DNA is TGTGCCAGCAGGGTAGGACTAGCGGAGGCGGATGAGCAGTTCTTC.

The rearrangement joins TRBV7-2 to TRBJ2-7; perhaps TRBD1 as D (6 bases). Trimming removed 8 bases at V and 4 bases at J, with 18 bases between. Germline values: CDR1 SGHTA, CDR2 FQGNSA. CDR3 length equals 14 residues. The CDR3 reads CASASWGQGYEQYF. The CDR3 coding sequence is TGTGCCAGCGCTTCGTGGGGGCAGGGTTACGAGCAGTACTTC.

The chain combines TRBV4-1 with TRBJ1-5, with a possible D match to TRBD1 (5 bases). Germline CDR1 reads MGHRA; CDR2 reads YSYEKL. Trimming stripped 2 bases from V and 7 bases from J, with 15 bases between. The CDR3 is made up of 15 amino acids. CDR3 nucleotides: TGCGCCAGCAGCCAATTCGGGGGAGGGGTCCAGCCCCAGCATTTT. Its protein product is CASSQFGGGVQPQHF.

The chain has TRBV28 and TRBJ1-5, with D unresolved. This CDR3 contains 16 residues. The germline gives CDR1 MDHEN, CDR2 SYDVKM. Trimming removed 7 bases from V and 1 base from J, with 17 bases in between. CDR3 loop: CASTLLTGRSNQPQHF. The CDR3 DNA follows: TGTGCCAGCACCCTCTTAACGGGAAGGAGCAATCAGCCCCAGCATTTT.

The gene calls are TRBV7-2 and TRBJ2-3; D remains ambiguous. The CDR3 loop spans 16 amino acids. The ends were cut back, 2 bases at V and 1 base at J, with 13 bases in the middle. In germline, CDR1 is SGHTA, CDR2 FQGNSA. The CDR3: CASSLQFNSGTDTQYF. CDR3 nucleotides: TGTGCCAGCAGCTTACAGTTTAACTCCGGCACAGATACGCAGTATTTT.

The chain joins TRBV7-7 to TRBJ2-5; unclear D gene. Germline CDR1 is SSHAT and CDR2 is FNYEAQ (reference sequence). V was cut by 2 bases and J by 2 bases, with 6 bases left in between. This CDR3 has 13 residues. Written as DNA, the CDR3 is TGTGCCAGCAGCTTAAATTTGCAAGAGACCCAGTACTTC. Its translation: CASSLNLQETQYF.

The chain combines TRBV27 with TRBJ1-6; D might be TRBD1 (5 bases). This CDR3 region has 15 residues. Germline V gives CDR1 MNHEY, CDR2 SMNVEV (reference sequence). Trimming took off 10 bases at V and 5 bases at J, with 18 bases between the two ends. The CDR3 nucleotides are TGTGCCACCCAGGCCTACCTAGGGGATAATTCACCCCTCCACTTT. It is translated as CATQAYLGDNSPLHF.